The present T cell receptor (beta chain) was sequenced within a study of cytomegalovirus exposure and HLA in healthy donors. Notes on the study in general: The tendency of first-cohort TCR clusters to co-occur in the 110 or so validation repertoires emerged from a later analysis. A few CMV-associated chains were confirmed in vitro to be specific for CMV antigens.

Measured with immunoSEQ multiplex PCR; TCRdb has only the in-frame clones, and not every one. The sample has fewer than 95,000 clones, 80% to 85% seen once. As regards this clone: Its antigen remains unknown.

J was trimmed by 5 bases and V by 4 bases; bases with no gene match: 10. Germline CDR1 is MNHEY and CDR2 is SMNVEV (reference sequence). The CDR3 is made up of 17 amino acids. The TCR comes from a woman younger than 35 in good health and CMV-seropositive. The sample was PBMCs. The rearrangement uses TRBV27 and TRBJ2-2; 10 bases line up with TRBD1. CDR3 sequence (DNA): TGTGCCAGCAGTTCTCCAAAGACAGGGGGCATGACCGGGGAGCTGTTTTTT. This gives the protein CASSSPKTGGMTGELFF.